Following are 24 T cell receptor beta chains from one sample sequenced in a study of cytomegalovirus exposure and HLA in healthy donors. Repertoires were generated with immunoSEQ multiplex PCR, while TCRdb's copy carries only in-frame clones and drops some. There are roughly 90,000 clones in the sample; 85% occur only once, and approximately 22% lies in the top ten. The source material was PBMCs. The origin of the receptors is a man between 18 and 29 years old in good health and CMV-seropositive.

The chain employs TRBV6-6 and TRBJ1-1, with D unresolved. Germline V CDR1 and CDR2: MNHNY, SVGAGI (reference sequence). This CDR3 region has 16 residues. V lost 7 bases, J lost 4 bases, and 22 bases lay in between. CDR3 sequence: CASTNTPPADSTEAFF. The CDR3 DNA follows: TGTGCCAGCACTAATACCCCCCCAGCGGATAGCACTGAAGCTTTCTTT.

The CDR3 region is CASRTGRDTEAFF. The CDR3 DNA sequence: TGTGCCAGCAGGACAGGGCGCGACACTGAAGCTTTCTTT. V gene TRBV27 combines with J gene TRBJ1-1, with 7 nucleotides matching TRBD1. Germline V gene lookup returns CDR1 MNHEY and CDR2 SMNVEV (reference sequence). V lost 6 bases, J lost 3 bases, and 4 bases stayed unmatched. This CDR3 region has 13 residues.

The rearrangement uses TRBV7-9 and TRBJ1-2, with unresolved D. The CDR3 runs 13 residues. CDR1 SEHNR and CDR2 FQNEAQ come from the germline V gene (reference sequence). V shed 6 bases and J shed 1 base, with 9 bases lying between them. This chain's CDR3 is CASRNGDNYGYTF. In nucleotides, the CDR3 is TGTGCCAGCAGGAACGGGGATAACTATGGCTACACCTTC.

This clone has ten or more counts. This sequence joins TRBV6-1 and TRBJ1-1; 7 bases line up with TRBD1. Germline values: CDR1 MNHNS, CDR2 SASEGT. V was pared by 6 bases and J by 2 bases, with 3 bases of the junction left unmatched. The CDR3 extends over 13 amino acids. The CDR3 region has the DNA TGTGCCAGCAGAGGACAGGTAAACACTGAAGCTTTCTTT. Its translation: CASRGQVNTEAFF.

V gene TRBV5-1 combines with J gene TRBJ2-3, with 11 bases identical to TRBD2. The CDR3 is made up of 16 amino acids. The germline V gene encodes CDR1 SGHRS and CDR2 YFSETQ. The V gene end was trimmed by 3 bases and the J gene end by 2 bases; junction bases not matched to a gene: 5. The CDR3 loop reads CASSWGTSGPTDTQYF. The CDR3 DNA follows: TGCGCCAGCAGCTGGGGGACTAGCGGACCCACAGATACGCAGTATTTT. Full variable domain (remainder filled in from reference TRBV5-1 and TRBJ2-3): KAGVTQTPRYLIKTRGQQVTLSCSPISGHRSVSWYQQTPGQGLQFLFEYFSETQRNKGNFPGRFSGRQFSNSRSEMNVSTLELGDSALYLCASSWGTSGPTDTQYFGPGTRLTVL.

This sequence joins TRBV11-1 and TRBJ2-1, with 7 bases fitting TRBD2. V dropped 5 bases and J dropped 0; count of bases not matched to a gene: 10. This CDR3 has 17 residues. Germline CDR1 SGHAT, CDR2 FQDESV (reference sequence). The CDR3 region has the DNA TGTGCCAGCAGCACCCGACTAGCCCCGAGCTCCTACAATGAGCAGTTCTTC. This translates into CASSTRLAPSSYNEQFF.

The rearrangement uses TRBV27 and TRBJ2-2; D is unresolved. The CDR3 sequence is 15 residues long. The V gene's germline CDR1 is MNHEY and CDR2 SMNVEV (reference sequence). The V gene lost 5 bases and the J gene lost 2 bases, with 12 bases spanning the gap. Here the CDR3 reads CASSELLPNTGELFF. For the CDR3, the DNA is TGTGCCAGCAGTGAACTCCTCCCCAACACCGGGGAGCTGTTTTTT.

V and J are TRBV7-9 and TRBJ1-2; perhaps TRBD1 as D (5 bases). CDR1 is SEHNR, CDR2 FQNEAQ, per germline (reference sequence). Trimming shortened V by 4 bases and J by 2 bases, and 11 bases separated the two germline ends. CDR3 length: 14 amino acids. This chain's CDR3 is CASSSFTGNYGYTF. The CDR3 DNA follows: TGTGCCAGCAGCTCGTTCACAGGCAACTATGGCTACACCTTC.

The chain combines TRBV2 with TRBJ1-5; unclear D gene. The CDR3 consists of 15 residues. Germline V gives CDR1 SNHLY, CDR2 FYNNEI. V was shortened by 8 bases and J by 1 base, with 15 bases between the two germline ends. CDR3 residues: CASAEESGSNQPQHF. The CDR3 DNA is TGTGCCAGCGCCGAAGAGTCGGGGAGCAATCAGCCCCAGCATTTT.

Here the CDR3 reads CASSGHTGELFF. The CDR3 DNA follows: TGTGCCAGTAGTGGGCACACCGGGGAGCTGTTTTTT. The chain joins TRBV19 to TRBJ2-2; D ambiguous. The CDR3 has 12 amino acids. Per germline, CDR1 LNHDA and CDR2 SQIVND (reference sequence). Trimming pared 5 bases from V and 3 bases from J, leaving 4 bases between.

This clone appeared a few times. This chain links TRBV1 with TRBJ2-3; no check of the table's D call, TRBD2, against the DNA was made. TRBV1 is assigned pseudogene status. The CDR3 is 17 residues long. The CDR3 nucleotides are TGCACCAGCAGCCACCGGTGCGGGAGGGTAGAGCCAGATACGCAGTATTTT. Translation: CTSSHRCGRVEPDTQYF.

This clone has ten or more counts. The chain links TRBV7-9 to TRBJ1-2, with 7 bases fitting TRBD1. The CDR3 has 15 amino acids. Per the germline V gene, CDR1 is SEHNR and CDR2 is FQNEAQ (reference sequence). V gave up 1 base and J gave up 6 bases; unmatched junction bases: 8. The CDR3 loop is CASSLGGGATDGYTF. In DNA, the CDR3 is TGTGCCAGCAGCTTAGGAGGGGGCGCAACGGATGGCTACACCTTC.

The V call is TRBV18, the J call TRBJ2-2; D is perhaps TRBD2 (5 bases). Germline V gives CDR1 KGHSH, CDR2 LQKENI. The V and J ends lost 3 bases and 2 bases respectively, with 7 bases between them. The CDR3 spans 14 residues. The CDR3 here is CASSPTRNTGELFF. For the CDR3, the DNA is TGTGCCAGCTCACCTACTAGAAACACCGGGGAGCTGTTTTTT.

CDR3 residues: CASSYGQGGVNEKLFF. DNA for the CDR3: TGCGCCAGCAGCTACGGACAGGGCGGGGTGAATGAAAAACTGTTTTTT. This chain uses TRBV5-1 with TRBJ1-4; 8 nucleotides line up with TRBD1. This CDR3 comprises 16 residues. V lost 3 bases, J lost 5 bases, and 9 bases stayed unmatched. Germline V gene lookup returns CDR1 SGHRS and CDR2 YFSETQ.

The rearrangement joins TRBV9 to TRBJ2-5; 7 nucleotides align to TRBD2. V lost 1 base, J lost 5 bases, and 8 bases stayed unmatched. CDR1 is SGDLS, CDR2 YYNGEE, per germline. This CDR3 has 15 amino acids. The CDR3 bases are TGTGCCAGCAGCGTATGGGGGGAGGGGCAGGAGACCCAGTACTTC. Amino acids: CASSVWGEGQETQYF.

The chain recombines TRBV7-2 with TRBJ2-5; 7 bases fit TRBD2. The CDR3 has 16 residues. Germline V lookup: CDR1 SGHTA, CDR2 FQGNSA. J lost 2 bases, V lost 1 base, and 7 bases had no gene match. The CDR3 spells CASSLDPSSGQETQYF. In DNA form, the CDR3 reads TGTGCCAGCAGCTTAGACCCCTCTAGCGGACAAGAGACCCAGTACTTC.

CDR3 sequence reads: CASSFSRDRGFFYEQYF. DNA for the CDR3: TGTGCCAGCAGTTTCTCCCGGGACAGGGGGTTCTTCTACGAGCAGTACTTC. The rearrangement joins TRBV28 to TRBJ2-7; 11 nucleotides align to TRBD1. Per germline, CDR1 MDHEN and CDR2 SYDVKM. The V and J ends lost 3 bases and 3 bases, in that order; junction bases with no gene match: 10. The CDR3 has 17 residues.

The chain employs TRBV6-5 and TRBJ1-1, with TRBD1 matching 10 bases. The CDR3 contains 14 residues. The V gene end was trimmed by 4 bases and the J gene end by 4 bases; junction bases not matched to a gene: 3. Per the germline V gene, CDR1 is MNHEY and CDR2 is SVGAGI. The CDR3 coding sequence is TGTGCCAGCAGTTCGGGACAGGGGAGCACTGAAGCTTTCTTT. It is translated as CASSSGQGSTEAFF.

The gene calls are TRBV19 and TRBJ2-7; TRBD1 matches at 7 bases. The CDR3 spans 16 residues. The V segment lost 0 bases and the J segment 4 bases; nucleotides outside the gene matches: 9. Germline CDR1 is LNHDA and CDR2 is SQIVND (reference sequence). CDR3 DNA sequence: TGTGCCAGTAGTATAGAACACAGGGGCCTCTTTTACGAGCAGTACTTC. It translates to CASSIEHRGLFYEQYF.

The V and J genes are TRBV18 and TRBJ2-1; TRBD1 aligns across 7 bases. The CDR3 is 15 residues long. Trimming took 0 bases from V and 2 from J; bases not matched to a gene: 1. Germline CDR1 and CDR2: KGHSH and LQKENI. The CDR3 region is CASSPPQGAYNEQFF. DNA of the CDR3: TGTGCCAGCTCACCACCCCAGGGGGCCTACAATGAGCAGTTCTTC.

This chain joins TRBV7-8 and TRBJ1-2; D gene uncertain. This CDR3 contains 12 residues. Trimming removed 4 bases from V and 1 base from J, with 4 bases in between. Germline-derived CDR1 and CDR2 are SGHVS and FQNEAQ. CDR3 in DNA: TGTGCCAGCAGCTCGTATAACTATGGCTACACCTTC. Residues: CASSSYNYGYTF.

V and J are TRBV28 and TRBJ1-5; TRBD1 agrees at 7 bases. The CDR3 has 14 amino acids. V trimming: 8 bases; J trimming: 3 bases; junction bases outside the gene matches: 7. Germline loops: CDR1 MDHEN, CDR2 SYDVKM. The CDR3 coding sequence is TGTGCCAGCGGACAGACAGGGACCAATCAGCCCCAGCATTTT. Amino acid sequence: CASGQTGTNQPQHF.

The chain employs TRBV27 and TRBJ2-7; 11 bases are a match to TRBD2. The CDR3 is 15 amino acids. Germline V gene data show CDR1 as MNHEY and CDR2 as SMNVEV (reference sequence). J gave up 4 bases and V 5 bases, and 7 bases lay outside the gene matches. The CDR3 loop is CASSRGTSGNYEQYF. For the CDR3, the DNA is TGTGCCAGCAGTCGCGGGACTAGCGGAAATTACGAGCAGTACTTC.

The chain is built from TRBV7-9 and TRBJ2-7, with D tentatively TRBD2 (5 bases). The germline V gene encodes CDR1 SEHNR and CDR2 FQNEAQ (reference sequence). V lost 2 bases to trimming and J lost 2 bases, with 16 bases between them. This CDR3 spans 16 amino acids. The CDR3 loop is CASSLIGRSTPYEQYF. CDR3 bases: TGTGCCAGCAGCTTAATTGGGAGAAGTACGCCCTACGAGCAGTACTTC.